Given below is one T cell receptor beta chain in context. The length of the CDR3 is 17 residues. Assay: immunoSEQ multiplex PCR; the TCRdb copy retains only in-frame clones and omits some. The sample has approximately 130,000 clones; 85% to 95% are singletons. These data are taken from a study of T cell changes during pregnancy in multiple sclerosis. The starting material was peripheral blood, obtained before pregnancy. The V gene is TRBV12-1, the J gene TRBJ2-1; the table's D gene call, TRBD1, was not cross checked with the DNA. TRBV12-1 has pseudogene status. The TCR comes from a female donor with multiple sclerosis, enrolled in a pregnancy study. CDR3 region: CASSFALGQGRPIGQFF. In DNA, the CDR3 is TGTGCCAGCAGCTTTGCCCTTGGACAGGGGAGGCCGATAGGGCAGTTCTTC.